A selection of T cell receptor beta chains follows, all from one sample in a study of graft-versus-host responses after intestinal transplantation. Profiling relied on immunoSEQ multiplex PCR, and the TCRdb table lists in-frame clones only, not all of them. The data hold about 97,000 clones, with 75% to 95% observed a single time. The specimen comprised PBMCs, sampled around 68 weeks after intestinal transplant. These receptors were taken from a human patient who received an intestinal transplant, so some T cells may come from the graft donor. The CDR3 runs from the conserved cysteine through the conserved F or W. The D gene is left open where the match is weak. Size is omitted from some rows. Given values are once, few, many or a class for expanded clones.

.	TRBV6-5	TRBJ1-5	.	TGTGCCAGCAGTTACTCGAGGGCCGGGCAGCCCCAGCATTTT	CASSYSRAGQPQHF
few	TRBV6-6	TRBJ2-2	TRBD1	TGTGCCAGCAGTTACGACAGGGGGACCGGGGAGCTGTTTTTT	CASSYDRGTGELFF
.	TRBV18	TRBJ1-2	TRBD1	TGTGCCAGCTCACCACGGACAGGGGATGGGGGAACCTTC	CASSPRTGDGGTF
.	TRBV28	TRBJ1-3	.	TGTGCCAGCAGGTCAGACGGGCTCGACTTCTCTGGAAACACCATATATTTT	CASRSDGLDFSGNTIYF
once	TRBV6-1	TRBJ2-3	.	TGTGCCAGCGGAGCTGAAGTGACGCCAGATACGCAGTATTTT	CASGAEVTPDTQYF
.	TRBV7-2	TRBJ1-6	.	TGTGCCAGCAGCTTATATTCAGGGAATAATAATTCACCCCTCCACTTT	CASSLYSGNNNSPLHF
.	TRBV27	TRBJ1-5	.	TGTGCCAGCAGTTTGGGCCAGGGGAATCAGCCCCAGCATTTT	CASSLGQGNQPQHF
.	TRBV5-4	TRBJ1-1	.	TGTGCCAGCAGCTTATCCTATGCCTACACTGAAGCTTTCTTT	CASSLSYAYTEAFF
.	TRBV2	TRBJ1-5	.	TGTGCCAGTCGCGGGGTGGGGGGTAGCAATCAGCCCCAGCATTTT	CASRGVGGSNQPQHF
.	TRBV7-9	TRBJ2-1	TRBD1	TGTGCCAGCAGCTTAGCCGGGACAGGGGTTGGGGACAATGAGCAGTTCTTC	CASSLAGTGVGDNEQFF
.	TRBV6-6	TRBJ2-3	.	TGTGCCAGCACCTACGGGGGGCGTACGCAGTATTTT	CASTYGGRTQYF
.	TRBV7-2	TRBJ1-1	TRBD1	TGTGCCAGCAGCGAAACCGGGACAGGGCTTGATGAAGCTTTCTTT	CASSETGTGLDEAFF
.	TRBV6-5	TRBJ2-2	.	TGTGCCAGCAGACAGGCTAGGACCGGGGAGCTGTTTTTT	CASRQARTGELFF
.	TRBV7-3	TRBJ2-5	.	TGTGCCAGCAGCCAAAGTATTACGGAGACCCAGTACTTC	CASSQSITETQYF
.	TRBV2	TRBJ1-6	TRBD1	TGTGCCAGCAGTGGGCAGGGGGCGGAGAATTCACCCCTCCACTTT	CASSGQGAENSPLHF
.	TRBV7-9	TRBJ2-1	TRBD1	TGTGCCAGCAGCCGGGACAGCTACAATGAGCAGTTCTTC	CASSRDSYNEQFF
.	TRBV2	TRBJ1-5	.	TGTGCCAGCAGCGGCAGGGAATTGGGCAATCAGCCCCAGCATTTT	CASSGRELGNQPQHF
.	TRBV29-1	TRBJ2-7	TRBD1	TGCAGCGTGGGGACAGGGGGCGAGCAGTACTTC	CSVGTGGEQYF
.	TRBV18	TRBJ2-5	TRBD2	TGTGCCAGCCTGGCCAGCGGGATCGGGGAGACCCAGTACTTC	CASLASGIGETQYF
.	TRBV10-3	TRBJ1-2	TRBD1	TGTGCCGCTGGACAGGGCACCTACTATGGCTACACCTTC	CAAGQGTYYGYTF
once	TRBV19	TRBJ2-5	.	TGTGCCAGTAGTATGGTCGCGACCCGAGGGGAGACCCAGTACTTC	CASSMVATRGETQYF
.	TRBV9	TRBJ2-5	.	TGTGCCAGCAGCCCCCCTCCCGGGACATCTAGGGCGGAGACCCAGTACTTC	CASSPPPGTSRAETQYF
once	TRBV18	TRBJ2-6	.	TGTGCCAGCTCACCACCAGGTCAGGGAAGCTCTGGGGCCAACGTCCTGACTTTC	CASSPPGQGSSGANVLTF
.	TRBV11-3	TRBJ2-2	TRBD1	TGTGCCAGCAGCACCGGACAGGGGGCTGGCGGGGAGCTGTTTTTT	CASSTGQGAGGELFF
.	TRBV6-5	TRBJ1-2	.	TGTGCCGGCAGGGCGCCAGGGAGGGGCTACACCTTC	CAGRAPGRGYTF
.	TRBV6-5	TRBJ2-7	TRBD1	TGTGCCAGCAGGACAGGGGTTCCCTACGAGCAGTACTTC	CASRTGVPYEQYF
.	TRBV4-1	TRBJ1-3	.	TGCGCCAGCAGCCAAGCCGCCGGGGCCTCTGGAAACACCATATATTTT	CASSQAAGASGNTIYF
.	TRBV9	TRBJ2-3	TRBD1	TGTGCCAGCAGCGATGGGACAGGGCGTGCAGATACGCAGTATTTT	CASSDGTGRADTQYF
.	TRBV4-1	TRBJ2-7	.	TGCGCCAGCAGCCCCCCAGCTAACTACGAGCAGTACTTC	CASSPPANYEQYF
.	TRBV18	TRBJ1-5	TRBD1	TGTGCCAGCTCACCTGGGACAGGGGGCAGCAATCAGCCCCAGCATTTT	CASSPGTGGSNQPQHF
.	TRBV11-3	TRBJ2-2	TRBD2	TGTGCCAGCAGCTTAGCGGGGGGGCCGACCGGGGAGCTGTTTTTT	CASSLAGGPTGELFF
.	TRBV5-1	TRBJ2-1	.	TGCGCCAGCAGCTCGGTGGGGGGACAGTGCCATACTAGCTCCTACAATGAGCAGTTCTTC	CASSSVGGQCHTSSYNEQFF